Below, 15 T cell receptor beta chains from the same sample are listed, as sequenced in a study of blood T cell repertoires in COVID-19. The protocol was immunoSEQ multiplex PCR, while the TCRdb copy is restricted to in-frame clones and leaves out a portion. Of 49,000 or so clones listed, approximately 85% are singletons. Sequenced material: peripheral blood. All receptors derive from a woman of 80 years or more with COVID-19, enrolled during active disease.

In DNA, the CDR3 is TGCGCCAGCAGCGTCGGACAGGGAACGGGTGGCTACACCTTC. The encoded protein is CASSVGQGTGGYTF. The V gene is TRBV5-1, the J gene TRBJ1-2; 8 positions agree with TRBD1. V dropped 4 bases and J dropped 7; count of bases not matched to a gene: 9. Germline V gives CDR1 SGHRS, CDR2 YFSETQ. CDR3 length: 14 amino acids. Looking up the rest from reference TRBV5-1 and TRBJ1-2 gives the full variable domain: KAGVTQTPRYLIKTRGQQVTLSCSPISGHRSVSWYQQTPGQGLQFLFEYFSETQRNKGNFPGRFSGRQFSNSRSEMNVSTLELGDSALYLCASSVGQGTGGYTFGSGTRLTVV.

The gene calls are TRBV5-1 and TRBJ2-2; 10 bases are shared with TRBD2. Unmatched junction bases numbered 3, after V lost 0 bases and J lost 1 base. The CDR3 is 17 amino acids. Per the germline V gene, CDR1 is SGHRS and CDR2 is YFSETQ. CDR3 DNA sequence: TGCGCCAGCAGCTTGGGACTAGCGGGCCGGAACACCGGGGAGCTGTTTTTT. Translation gives CASSLGLAGRNTGELFF.

This clone has just one count. The chain combines TRBV6-4 with TRBJ2-3; TRBD2 might be the D (6 bases). The CDR3 is 16 amino acids. V was clipped by 3 bases and J by 5 bases, with 18 bases between them. In germline, CDR1 is MRHNA, CDR2 SNTAGT. CDR3 residues: CASSEGLSAGGDTQYF. CDR3 bases: TGTGCCAGCAGTGAGGGATTGTCCGCCGGGGGAGATACGCAGTATTTT.

The chain couples TRBV7-9 to TRBJ1-2; tentatively, D is TRBD1 (6 bases). From germline, CDR1 is SEHNR and CDR2 FQNEAQ (reference sequence). Trimming removed 6 bases at V and 4 bases at J, with 18 bases between. This CDR3 is 15 amino acids long. The CDR3 DNA is TGTGCCAGCAGTAGTCAACAGGGATCCTCCTATGGCTACACCTTC. Translated: CASSSQQGSSYGYTF.

V and J are TRBV28 and TRBJ2-7; D not resolved. With 5 bases removed from V and 6 bases from J, the gap between germline ends came to 11 bases. The CDR3 length is 12 residues. CDR1 and CDR2 from the germline V gene are MDHEN and SYDVKM. CDR3 nucleotide sequence: TGTGCCAGCAGTAGACAAAATCTCGAGCAGTACTTC. It codes for CASSRQNLEQYF.

A single count supports this clone. The gene calls are TRBV28 and TRBJ2-5; no reliable D call. Trimming stripped 5 bases from V and 5 bases from J, with 12 bases between. The CDR3 spans 13 residues. Germline V gene lookup returns CDR1 MDHEN and CDR2 SYDVKM. The CDR3 loop reads CASSTNPGETQYF. CDR3 sequence (DNA): TGTGCCAGCAGTACAAATCCCGGGGAGACCCAGTACTTC. Filled out from reference TRBV28 and TRBJ2-5, the complete variable domain reads DVKVTQSSRYLVKRTGEKVFLECVQDMDHENMFWYRQDPGLGLRLIYFSYDVKMKEKGDIPEGYSVSREKKERFSLILESASTNQTSMYLCASSTNPGETQYFGPGTRLLVL.

The V call is TRBV5-4, the J call TRBJ1-4; 8 bases fit TRBD1. CDR3 length equals 16 residues. V lost 3 bases to trimming and J lost 8 bases; unmatched junction nucleotides: 12. From germline, CDR1 is SGHNT and CDR2 YYREEE (reference sequence). The CDR3 nucleotides read TGTGCCAGCAGCTCATCCCAGGGGACAGGCACAGAAAAACTGTTTTTT. Its translation is CASSSSQGTGTEKLFF.

The genes are TRBV4-3 and TRBJ2-2; 8 positions agree with TRBD2. CDR1 is LGHNA, CDR2 YSLEER, per germline. The CDR3 runs 18 residues. V trimming: 4 bases; J trimming: 0 bases; junction bases outside the gene matches: 10. The CDR3 DNA reads as TGCGCCAGCAGCCGCTCCGGGGGGGGGCGGGCGAACACCGGGGAGCTGTTTTTT. This codes for CASSRSGGGRANTGELFF.

The chain carries TRBV27 and TRBJ1-2, with D perhaps matching TRBD1 (5 bases). V lost 5 bases, J lost 5 bases, and 9 bases lay in between. Germline V gives CDR1 MNHEY, CDR2 SMNVEV (reference sequence). This CDR3 contains 12 residues. The CDR3 DNA follows: TGTGCCAGCAGTGCGGGACTGTATGGCTACACCTTC. This gives the protein CASSAGLYGYTF.

This chain uses TRBV19 with TRBJ2-1; possible D gene TRBD1, 5 bases. V shed 5 bases and J shed 0 bases, with 11 bases lying between them. The CDR3 loop spans 15 amino acids. CDR1 LNHDA and CDR2 SQIVND come from the germline V gene (reference sequence). CDR3 sequence: CASSLGASSYNEQFF. The CDR3 DNA reads as TGTGCCAGTAGTCTAGGGGCGAGCTCCTACAATGAGCAGTTCTTC. Full variable domain (missing parts from reference TRBV19 and TRBJ2-1): DGGITQSPKYLFRKEGQNVTLSCEQNLNHDAMYWYRQDPGQGLRLIYYSQIVNDFQKGDIAEGYSVSREKKESFPLTVTSAQKNPTAFYLCASSLGASSYNEQFFGPGTRLTVL.

The chain uses TRBV3-1 (or the pseudogene TRBV3-2) and TRBJ2-3, with 7 bases aligning to TRBD2. The CDR3 runs 13 residues. Germline CDR1 reads LGHDT; CDR2 reads YNNKEL (reference sequence). With 4 bases clipped from V and 9 bases from J, the junction kept 7 bases outside the gene matches. CDR3 amino acids: CASSPLAARTQYF. DNA of the CDR3: TGTGCCAGCAGCCCCCTAGCGGCCAGGACGCAGTATTTT.

This clone was detected only a few times. The rearrangement uses TRBV4-1 and TRBJ1-5; possibly TRBD1 for D (6 bases). The V gene lost 1 base and the J gene lost 4 bases, with 14 bases spanning the gap. The CDR3 length is 16 residues. Looked up from germline, CDR1 is MGHRA and CDR2 is YSYEKL. As DNA, the CDR3 is TGCGCCAGCAGCCAAGGCAGGGGCTCCATGAATCAGCCCCAGCATTTT. Protein product: CASSQGRGSMNQPQHF.

There are a few counts of this clone. The chain couples TRBV28 to TRBJ2-7; 7 bases match TRBD1. The J segment lost 2 bases and the V segment lost 6 bases, leaving 7 bases of the junction unmatched. CDR1 and CDR2 (germline): MDHEN, SYDVKM. The length of the CDR3 is 14 residues. The CDR3 nucleotides are TGTGCCAGCAGAACGAACAGGGGCCCCTACGAGCAGTACTTC. Its translation is CASRTNRGPYEQYF.

The chain recombines TRBV7-9 with TRBJ2-5, with 10 bases aligning to TRBD1. The CDR3 is made up of 16 amino acids. Germline loops: CDR1 SEHNR, CDR2 FQNEAQ (reference sequence). With 5 bases clipped from V and 5 bases from J, the junction kept 11 bases outside the gene matches. The CDR3 region has the DNA TGTGCCAGCAGCCACCCCCCGGGACAGGGGTCGGAGACCCAGTACTTC. Encoded protein: CASSHPPGQGSETQYF.

This clone came up a few times. The gene calls are TRBV7-3 and TRBJ1-6; D gene ambiguous. The V gene lost 5 bases and the J gene lost 4 bases, with 9 bases spanning the gap. The CDR3 spans 14 residues. From germline, CDR1 is SGHTA and CDR2 FQGTGA. In nucleotides, the CDR3 is TGTGCCAGCAGCCGCGGGGAATATAATTCACCCCTCCACTTT. This encodes CASSRGEYNSPLHF.